Described below is a single T cell receptor beta chain sequence and its context. Its matching antigen is unknown. This sample was taken from a study of long-term antiretroviral therapy in people with HIV. Overall study results and limits: CDR3 lengths in HIV samples spanned a narrower range than controls. Gathering of blood took place between about 2004 and 2018, possibly under older ART regimens. For ART adherence, viral resistance and therapy changes, no data were available.

An immunoSEQ assay, version v3.0, was performed at survey level. The target of sequencing was roughly 40,000-50,000 T-cell genomes per sample. This table comes from immunoSEQ multiplex PCR, and its TCRdb copy is limited to in-frame clones, with some not included. The sample holds fewer than 30,000 clones; nearly 97% are singletons and the top ten take 7.5% to 9%. The V and J ends lost 1 base and 6 bases respectively, with 14 bases between them. Germline values: CDR1 SGHRS, CDR2 YFSETQ. The CDR3 spans 14 residues. This TCR was sampled from a man aged 25-45 years with HIV. The V gene is TRBV5-1, the J gene TRBJ2-7; possible D gene TRBD1, 5 bases. The source material was unsorted PBMCs, sampled 5.3 years after starting antiretroviral therapy. CDR3 residues: CASSLSTGSREQYF. The DNA for the CDR3 is TGCGCCAGCAGCTTGAGTACAGGATCCCGCGAGCAGTACTTC.